This passage covers 5 T cell receptor beta chains from one sample sequenced in a study of blood T cell repertoires in COVID-19. Only in-frame clones appear in the TCRdb table, and some are missing; sequencing was by immunoSEQ multiplex PCR. The profile shows approximately 170,000 clones, more than 60% of them singletons. Sequencing input: peripheral blood. The receptors here all came from a woman between 50 and 59 years old with acute or convalescent COVID-19.

The chain recombines TRBV9 with TRBJ1-5, with D possibly matching TRBD1 (6 bases). V was cut by 4 bases and J by 5 bases, with 19 bases left in between. The CDR3 runs 16 residues. CDR1 SGDLS and CDR2 YYNGEE come from the germline V gene. CDR3 DNA: TGTGCCAGCAGCCCAGCCCCCCAGGGGTGGGATCAGCCCCAGCATTTT. Its translation is CASSPAPQGWDQPQHF.

The chain couples TRBV5-4 to TRBJ2-1; 13 positions agree with TRBD2. The CDR3 is made up of 16 amino acids. V lost 4 bases to trimming and J lost 7 bases; unmatched junction nucleotides: 8. Germline loops: CDR1 SGHNT, CDR2 YYREEE (reference sequence). The CDR3 reads CASSLPLAGGQNEQFF. CDR3 nucleotide sequence: TGTGCCAGCAGCCTACCACTAGCGGGAGGGCAAAATGAGCAGTTCTTC.

This chain connects TRBV20-1 to TRBJ2-7; 8 bases match TRBD2. This CDR3 contains 14 residues. CDR1 and CDR2 (germline): DFQATT, SNEGSKA (reference sequence). V was pared by 3 bases and J by 3 bases, with 7 bases of the junction left unmatched. The CDR3, as DNA: TGCAGTGCTAGTATGGCGGGAGGAGACTACGAGCAGTACTTC. Translation gives CSASMAGGDYEQYF.

The J gene is TRBJ1-4, the V gene TRBV30; 7 bases line up with TRBD1. Unmatched junction bases numbered 12, after V lost 7 bases and J lost 7 bases. Germline CDR1 and CDR2: GTSNPN and SVGIG (reference sequence). This CDR3 comprises 14 residues. The CDR3 region is CAYATGENGEKLFF. CDR3 bases: TGTGCCTACGCAACAGGGGAGAATGGTGAAAAACTGTTTTTT.

The chain employs TRBV5-1 and TRBJ1-1, with TRBD1 identical over 9 bases. Per the germline V gene, CDR1 is SGHRS and CDR2 is YFSETQ. The CDR3 contains 13 residues. J was trimmed by 10 bases and V by 4 bases; bases with no gene match: 8. CDR3 nucleotides: TGCGCCAGCAGCGAACCGGGACAGGGTGCAGCTTTCTTT. Its protein is CASSEPGQGAAFF.